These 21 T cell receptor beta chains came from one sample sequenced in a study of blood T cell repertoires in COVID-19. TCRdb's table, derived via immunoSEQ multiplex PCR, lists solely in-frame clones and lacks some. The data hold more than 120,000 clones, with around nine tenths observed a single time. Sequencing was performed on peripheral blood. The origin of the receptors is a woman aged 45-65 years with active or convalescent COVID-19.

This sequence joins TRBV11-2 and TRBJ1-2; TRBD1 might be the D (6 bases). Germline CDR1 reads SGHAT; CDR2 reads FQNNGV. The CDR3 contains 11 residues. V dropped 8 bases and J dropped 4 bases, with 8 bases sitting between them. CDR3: CASEDSYGYTF. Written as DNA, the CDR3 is TGTGCCAGCGAGGACAGCTATGGCTACACCTTC. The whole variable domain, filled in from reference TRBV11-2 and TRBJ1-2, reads EAGVAQSPRYKIIEKRQSVAFWCNPISGHATLYWYQQILGQGPKLLIQFQNNGVVDDSQLPKDRFSAERLKGVDSTLKIQPAKLEDSAVYLCASEDSYGYTFGSGTRLTVV.

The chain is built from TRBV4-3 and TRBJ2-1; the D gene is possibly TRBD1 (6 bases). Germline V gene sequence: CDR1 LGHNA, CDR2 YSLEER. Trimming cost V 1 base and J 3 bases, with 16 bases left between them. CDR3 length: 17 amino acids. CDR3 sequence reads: CASSQGIQGNVYNEQFF. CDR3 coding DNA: TGCGCCAGCAGCCAAGGGATACAGGGTAACGTCTACAATGAGCAGTTCTTC.

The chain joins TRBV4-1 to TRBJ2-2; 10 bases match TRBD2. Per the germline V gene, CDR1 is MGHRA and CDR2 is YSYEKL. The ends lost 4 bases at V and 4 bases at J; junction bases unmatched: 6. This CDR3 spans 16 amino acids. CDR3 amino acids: CASSPLAGALTGELFF. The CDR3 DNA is TGCGCCAGCAGCCCGCTAGCGGGGGCCCTCACCGGGGAGCTGTTTTTT.

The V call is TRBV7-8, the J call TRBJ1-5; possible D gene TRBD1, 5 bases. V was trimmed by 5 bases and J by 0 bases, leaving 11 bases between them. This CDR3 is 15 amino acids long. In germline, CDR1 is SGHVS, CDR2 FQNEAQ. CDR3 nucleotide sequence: TGTGCCAGCAGCCAACGTGACAGTAGCAATCAGCCCCAGCATTTT. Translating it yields CASSQRDSSNQPQHF.

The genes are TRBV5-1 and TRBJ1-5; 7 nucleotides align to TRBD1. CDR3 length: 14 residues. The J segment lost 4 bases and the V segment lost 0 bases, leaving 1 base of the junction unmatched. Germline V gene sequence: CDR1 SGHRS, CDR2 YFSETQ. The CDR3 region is CASSLGDRNQPQHF. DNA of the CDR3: TGCGCCAGCAGCTTGGGGGACAGAAATCAGCCCCAGCATTTT.

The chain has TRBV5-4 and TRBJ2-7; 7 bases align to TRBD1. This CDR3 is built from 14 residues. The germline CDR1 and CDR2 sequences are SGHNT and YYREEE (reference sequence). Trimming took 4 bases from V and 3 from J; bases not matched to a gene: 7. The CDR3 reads CASSLRTGDYEQYF. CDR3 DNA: TGTGCCAGCAGCCTTCGGACAGGAGACTACGAGCAGTACTTC.

CDR3 nucleotides: TGTGCCAGCAGCCGTTCATTTTACAGGGAAAACACCTTC. Translation: CASSRSFYRENTF. This rearrangement joins TRBV28 to TRBJ1-2; perhaps TRBD1 as D (6 bases). Germline assignment: CDR1 MDHEN and CDR2 SYDVKM. Deletions cut 6 bases from V and 12 bases from J, with 20 bases between. This CDR3 region has 13 residues.

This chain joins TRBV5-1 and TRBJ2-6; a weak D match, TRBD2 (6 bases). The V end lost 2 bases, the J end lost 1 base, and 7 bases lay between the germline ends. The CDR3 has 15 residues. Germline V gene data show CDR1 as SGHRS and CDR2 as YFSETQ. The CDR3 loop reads CASSFGTSGANVLTF. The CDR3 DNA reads TGCGCCAGCAGCTTCGGGACTTCTGGGGCCAACGTCCTGACTTTC.

The CDR3 nucleotides are TGTGCCACGGTGACTAGCGACTCCTACGAGCAGTACTTC. Its protein is CATVTSDSYEQYF. The V call is TRBV10-3, the J call TRBJ2-7; 8 bases map to TRBD2. CDR1 is ENHRY, CDR2 SYGVKD, per germline. Germline trimming cut 10 bases from V and 0 bases from J; bases unmatched to any gene: 5. This CDR3 has 13 residues.

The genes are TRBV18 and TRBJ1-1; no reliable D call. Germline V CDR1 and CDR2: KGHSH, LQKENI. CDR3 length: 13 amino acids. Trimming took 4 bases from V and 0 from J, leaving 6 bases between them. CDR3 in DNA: TGTGCCAGCTCACGAGTTATGAACACTGAAGCTTTCTTT. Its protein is CASSRVMNTEAFF.

CDR3 region: CSARDLPEQFF. For the CDR3, the DNA is TGCAGTGCTAGAGATCTACCTGAGCAGTTCTTC. This chain joins TRBV20-1 and TRBJ2-1, with D uncertain. Germline lookup yields CDR1 DFQATT and CDR2 SNEGSKA (reference sequence). V lost 0 bases, J lost 9 bases, and 6 bases lay in between. This CDR3 comprises 11 residues.

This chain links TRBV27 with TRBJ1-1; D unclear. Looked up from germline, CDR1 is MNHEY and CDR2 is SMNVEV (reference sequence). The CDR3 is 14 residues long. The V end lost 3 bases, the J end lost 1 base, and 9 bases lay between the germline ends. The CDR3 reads CASSFTAGNTEAFF. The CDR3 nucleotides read TGTGCCAGCAGTTTTACCGCGGGGAACACTGAAGCTTTCTTT.

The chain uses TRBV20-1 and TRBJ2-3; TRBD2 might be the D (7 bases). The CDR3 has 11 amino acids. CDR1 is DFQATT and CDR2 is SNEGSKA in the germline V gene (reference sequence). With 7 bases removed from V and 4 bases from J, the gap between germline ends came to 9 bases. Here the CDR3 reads CSDGGPDTQYF. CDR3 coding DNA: TGCAGTGACGGGGGGCCAGATACGCAGTATTTT.

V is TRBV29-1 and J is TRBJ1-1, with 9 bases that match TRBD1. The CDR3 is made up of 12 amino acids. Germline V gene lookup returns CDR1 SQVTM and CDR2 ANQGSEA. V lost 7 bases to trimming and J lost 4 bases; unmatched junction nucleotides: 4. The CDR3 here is CSARGQGTEAFF. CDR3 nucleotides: TGCAGCGCCCGGGGACAGGGCACTGAAGCTTTCTTT.

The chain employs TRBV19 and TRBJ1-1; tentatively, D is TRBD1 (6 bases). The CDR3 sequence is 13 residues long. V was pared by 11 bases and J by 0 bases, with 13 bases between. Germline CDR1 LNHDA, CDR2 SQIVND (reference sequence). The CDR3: CAGRRGMNTEAFF. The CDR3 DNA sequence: TGTGCCGGAAGAAGGGGGATGAACACTGAAGCTTTCTTT.

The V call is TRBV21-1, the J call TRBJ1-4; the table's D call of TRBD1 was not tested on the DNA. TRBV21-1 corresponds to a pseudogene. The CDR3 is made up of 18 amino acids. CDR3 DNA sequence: TGTGCCAGCAGCAAAATGTTTTGGGCAGGGAAGACTAATGAAAAACTGTTTTTT. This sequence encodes CASSKMFWAGKTNEKLFF.

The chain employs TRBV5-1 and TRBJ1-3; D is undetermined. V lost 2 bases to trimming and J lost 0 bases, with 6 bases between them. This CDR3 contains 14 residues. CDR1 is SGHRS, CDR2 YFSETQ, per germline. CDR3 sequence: CASSFENSGNTIYF. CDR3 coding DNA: TGCGCCAGCAGCTTTGAGAACTCTGGAAACACCATATATTTT.

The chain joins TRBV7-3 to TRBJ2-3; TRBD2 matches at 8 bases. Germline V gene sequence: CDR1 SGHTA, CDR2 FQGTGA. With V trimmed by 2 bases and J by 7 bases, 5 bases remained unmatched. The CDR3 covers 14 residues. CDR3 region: CASSLAAGGYTQYF. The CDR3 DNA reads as TGTGCCAGCAGCTTAGCCGCGGGGGGATATACGCAGTATTTT.

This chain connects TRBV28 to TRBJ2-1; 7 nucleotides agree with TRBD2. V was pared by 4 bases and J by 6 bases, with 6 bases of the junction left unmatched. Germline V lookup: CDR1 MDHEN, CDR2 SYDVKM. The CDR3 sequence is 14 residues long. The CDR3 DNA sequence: TGTGCCAGCAGTTCGGGACTATCGGTCAATGAGCAGTTCTTC. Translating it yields CASSSGLSVNEQFF.

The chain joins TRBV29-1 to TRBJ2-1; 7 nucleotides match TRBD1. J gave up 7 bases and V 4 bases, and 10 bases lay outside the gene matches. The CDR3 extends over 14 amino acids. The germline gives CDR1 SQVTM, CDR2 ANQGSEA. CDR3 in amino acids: CSVGRQGSRNEQFF. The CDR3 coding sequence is TGCAGCGTTGGACGACAGGGCTCGCGGAATGAGCAGTTCTTC.

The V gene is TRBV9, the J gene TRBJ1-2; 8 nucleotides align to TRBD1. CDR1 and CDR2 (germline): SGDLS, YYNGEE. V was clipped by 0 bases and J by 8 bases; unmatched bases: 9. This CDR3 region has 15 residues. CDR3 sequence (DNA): TGTGCCAGCAGCGTAGCGGGACAGGCCCGGGAGGGCTACACCTTC. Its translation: CASSVAGQAREGYTF.